This TCR beta chain was sequenced during a study of identical twins. Study findings and constraints: Memory repertoires showed no such pattern, whereas abundant cord blood beta clonotypes carried fewer insertions.

Germline V gene sequence: CDR1 MNHNY, CDR2 SVGAGI (reference sequence). This CDR3 region has 13 residues. Deletions cut 8 bases from V and 7 bases from J, with 14 bases between. MiXCR, applied by TCRdb to the 5' RACE reads, yields one record per CDR3 protein. The table lists some 660,000 distinct CDR3 sequences, 8.6% of them singletons. A few counts support this clonotype. Its matching antigen is unknown. The sample was also reused in another study, on yellow fever vaccine responses in identical twins.

The TCR comes from a woman aged 18 to 35 in good health. The chain employs TRBV6-6 and TRBJ1-4, with D possibly matching TRBD1 (6 bases). The specimen was PBMCs. CDR3 protein: CASGGGGSEKLFF. The CDR3 nucleotides are TGTGCCAGCGGAGGGGGGGGTAGTGAAAAACTGTTTTTT.